The clone carrying this TCR beta chain was seen a few times. What it binds is unknown. The CDR3 has 14 amino acids. Trimming left V 0 bases short and J 6 bases short, with 12 bases between. Germline CDR1 SGHTA, CDR2 FQGNSA. These data are taken from a study of blood T cells in healthy people across ages. Study-level findings and limits: Older age coincided with a roughly linear decline in TCR beta diversity per million T cells. Leaving the PBMCs unsorted stopped any conclusive comparison of naive versus antigen-experienced cells.

Then a second PCR, running about 6 to 11 cycles, was carried out with a sample-barcoded 5' primer and a J-beta primer mix. MiXCR, run by TCRdb on the 5' RACE reads, gives a single entry per CDR3 protein. This table has roughly 550,000 distinct CDR3 sequences, more than 20% appearing once. The same sample was also studied in work on T cells of mothers and their children. This second study says: Every microgram of extracted RNA entered cDNA synthesis, roughly 1.4 ug per 15 ul. No persistent microchimeric T cell clones were detected at around 100 clones per million clonotypes sensitivity.

The V call is TRBV7-2, the J call TRBJ2-7; D ambiguous. The TCR was taken from a boy younger than 18 in good health. The sequenced material came from blood. The CDR3 DNA is TGTGCCAGCAGCTTAGCGGTGCTCTCGTCCGAGCAGTACTTC. Protein: CASSLAVLSSEQYF.